This T cell receptor beta chain was identified in a study of shared clonotypes between healthy human individuals. General study points: Despite large depth, rarefaction showed incomplete sorted-subset sequencing. The diversity represented, both genetic and in exposure history, was limited by few donors.

For this clone: No antigen is known for it.

Repertoires were generated with immunoSEQ multiplex PCR, while TCRdb's copy carries only in-frame clones and drops some. The sample contains about 380,000 clones, 95% to 97% of which appear only once. This CDR3 has 17 amino acids. Germline CDR1 reads SGHDT; CDR2 reads YYEEEE. With 2 bases clipped from V and 5 bases from J, the junction kept 12 bases outside the gene matches. The sequenced material came from memory CD8+ T cells sorted from blood. Noted subset: CD45RO+ cells pooled with CCR7-negative TemRA cells. The chain carries TRBV5-6 and TRBJ2-7; 11 bases are a match to TRBD2. The clonotype originates from a man in his thirties or forties in good health. CDR3 DNA sequence: TGTGCCAGCAGCTTCCGGTTGACTAGCGGGAAGGGTCACGAGCAGTACTTC. Amino acid sequence: CASSFRLTSGKGHEQYF.